What follows is one TCR beta chain and its context. This entry is derived from a study of blood T cell repertoires in COVID-19. Overall study: The analysed material was cDNA or gDNA that came from T cells, B-cell-depleted T cells, or PBMCs.

Germline CDR1 is MNHEY and CDR2 is SMNVEV (reference sequence). Trimming stripped 5 bases from V and 2 bases from J, with 10 bases between. The CDR3 is 14 amino acids. Sequencing was performed with immunoSEQ multiplex PCR; in TCRdb, only in-frame clones are kept and a portion is missing. The sample contains over 200,000 clones, roughly 87% of which appear only once. This chain uses TRBV27 with TRBJ2-1; D unresolved. Sequences were obtained from peripheral blood. This clonotype was obtained from a man aged 40-55 years with active or convalescent COVID-19. In DNA, the CDR3 is TGTGCCAGCAGTCCCTTGAGCCCCTACAATGAGCAGTTCTTC. It yields the protein CASSPLSPYNEQFF.